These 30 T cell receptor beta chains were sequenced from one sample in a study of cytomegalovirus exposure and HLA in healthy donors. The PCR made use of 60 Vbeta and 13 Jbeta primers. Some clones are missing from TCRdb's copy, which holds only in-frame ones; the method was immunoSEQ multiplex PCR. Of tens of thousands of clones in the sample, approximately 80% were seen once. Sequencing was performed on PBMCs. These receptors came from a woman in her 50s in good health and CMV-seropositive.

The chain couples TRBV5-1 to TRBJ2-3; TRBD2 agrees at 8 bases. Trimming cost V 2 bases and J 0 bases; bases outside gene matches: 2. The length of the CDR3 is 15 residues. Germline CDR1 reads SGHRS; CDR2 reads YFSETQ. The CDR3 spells CASSFSGKSTDTQYF. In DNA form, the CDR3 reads TGCGCCAGCAGCTTTAGCGGGAAGAGCACAGATACGCAGTATTTT.

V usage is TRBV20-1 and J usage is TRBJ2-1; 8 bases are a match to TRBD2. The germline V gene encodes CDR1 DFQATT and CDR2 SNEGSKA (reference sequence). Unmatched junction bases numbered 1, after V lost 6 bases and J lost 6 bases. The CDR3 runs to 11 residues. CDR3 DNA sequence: TGCAGTGCGAGCGGGGGCAATGAGCAGTTCTTC. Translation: CSASGGNEQFF.

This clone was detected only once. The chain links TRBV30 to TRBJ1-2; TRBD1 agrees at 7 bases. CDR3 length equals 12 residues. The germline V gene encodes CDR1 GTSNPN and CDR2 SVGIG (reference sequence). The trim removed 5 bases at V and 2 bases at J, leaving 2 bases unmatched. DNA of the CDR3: TGTGCCTGGCAGGGGGGCAACTATGGCTACACCTTC. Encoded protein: CAWQGGNYGYTF.

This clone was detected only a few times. DNA for the CDR3: TGTGCCAGCAGCTTAGCTTTACTATCTGCAACTAATGAAAAACTGTTTTTT. This codes for CASSLALLSATNEKLFF. The chain recombines TRBV7-9 with TRBJ1-4; D is uncertain. Trimming removed 0 bases at V and 0 bases at J, with 11 bases between. This CDR3 is built from 17 residues. The germline V gene has CDR1 SEHNR and CDR2 FQNEAQ (reference sequence).

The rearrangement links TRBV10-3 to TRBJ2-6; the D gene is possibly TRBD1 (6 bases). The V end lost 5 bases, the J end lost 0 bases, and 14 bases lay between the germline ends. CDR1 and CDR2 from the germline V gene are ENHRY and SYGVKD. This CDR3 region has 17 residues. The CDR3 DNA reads TGTGCCATCAGTAACAACAGGGAAGGCTCTGGGGCCAACGTCCTGACTTTC. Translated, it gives CAISNNREGSGANVLTF.

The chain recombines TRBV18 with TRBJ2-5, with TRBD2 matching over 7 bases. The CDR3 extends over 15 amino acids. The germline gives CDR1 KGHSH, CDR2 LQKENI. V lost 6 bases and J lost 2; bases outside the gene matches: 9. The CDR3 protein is CASSSLGGSQETQYF. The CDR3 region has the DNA TGTGCCAGCTCCTCTCTCGGGGGGTCACAAGAGACCCAGTACTTC.

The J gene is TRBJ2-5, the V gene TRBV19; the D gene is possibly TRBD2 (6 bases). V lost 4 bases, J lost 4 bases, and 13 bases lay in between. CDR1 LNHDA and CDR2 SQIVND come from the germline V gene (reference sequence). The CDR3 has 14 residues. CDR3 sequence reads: CASSSGTVVETQYF. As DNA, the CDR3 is TGTGCCAGTAGTAGCGGGACCGTTGTAGAGACCCAGTACTTC.

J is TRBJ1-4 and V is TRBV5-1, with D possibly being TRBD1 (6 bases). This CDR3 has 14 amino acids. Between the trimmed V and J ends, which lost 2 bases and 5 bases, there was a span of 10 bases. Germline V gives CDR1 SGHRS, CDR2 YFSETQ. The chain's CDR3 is CASSFLGQNEKLFF. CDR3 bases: TGCGCCAGCAGCTTTCTGGGACAAAATGAAAAACTGTTTTTT.

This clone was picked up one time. CDR3 sequence reads: CASSLLTSGGLSDEQYF. Here the CDR3 DNA reads TGCGCCAGCAGCCTACTGACTAGCGGGGGCCTTTCGGACGAGCAGTACTTC. J is TRBJ2-7 and V is TRBV5-1; TRBD2 agrees at 12 bases. The CDR3 consists of 17 residues. CDR1 is SGHRS, CDR2 YFSETQ, per germline. The V and J ends lost 4 bases and 5 bases, in that order; junction bases with no gene match: 13.

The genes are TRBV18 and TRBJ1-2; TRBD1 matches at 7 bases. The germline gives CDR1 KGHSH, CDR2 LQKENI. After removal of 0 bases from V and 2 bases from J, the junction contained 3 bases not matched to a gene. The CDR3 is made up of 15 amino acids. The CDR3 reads CASSPPIGGNYGYTF. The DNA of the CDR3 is TGTGCCAGCTCACCACCAATAGGGGGCAACTATGGCTACACCTTC.

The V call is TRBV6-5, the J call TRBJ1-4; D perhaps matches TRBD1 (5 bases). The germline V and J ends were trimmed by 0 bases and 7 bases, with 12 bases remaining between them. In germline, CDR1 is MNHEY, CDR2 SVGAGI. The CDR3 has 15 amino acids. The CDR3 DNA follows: TGTGCCAGCAGTTACTCGAGGCAGGGTGTTGAAAAACTGTTTTTT. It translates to CASSYSRQGVEKLFF.

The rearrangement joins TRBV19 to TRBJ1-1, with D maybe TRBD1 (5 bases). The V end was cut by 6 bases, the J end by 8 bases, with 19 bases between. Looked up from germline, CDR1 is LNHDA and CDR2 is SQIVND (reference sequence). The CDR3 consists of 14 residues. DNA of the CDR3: TGTGCCAGTAGCTTCCTAGGGGCCAGGGCCGAAGCTTTCTTT. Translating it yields CASSFLGARAEAFF. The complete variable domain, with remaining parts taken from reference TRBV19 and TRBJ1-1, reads DGGITQSPKYLFRKEGQNVTLSCEQNLNHDAMYWYRQDPGQGLRLIYYSQIVNDFQKGDIAEGYSVSREKKESFPLTVTSAQKNPTAFYLCASSFLGARAEAFFGQGTRLTVV.

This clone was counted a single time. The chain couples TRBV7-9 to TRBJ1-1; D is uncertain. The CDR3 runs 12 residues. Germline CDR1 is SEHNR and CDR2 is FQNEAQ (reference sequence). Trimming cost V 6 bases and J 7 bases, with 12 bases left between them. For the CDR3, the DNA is TGTGCCAGCAGTCCCACTCGACTTGAAGCTTTCTTT. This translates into CASSPTRLEAFF.

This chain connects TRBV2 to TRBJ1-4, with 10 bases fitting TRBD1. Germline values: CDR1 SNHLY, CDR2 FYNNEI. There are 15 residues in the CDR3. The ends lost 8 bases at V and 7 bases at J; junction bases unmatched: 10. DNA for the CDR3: TGTGCCAGCCATAGCCGAGACAGGGGGCCTGAAAAACTGTTTTTT. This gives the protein CASHSRDRGPEKLFF.

As DNA, the CDR3 is TGTGCCATCAGTGACCCCGTGAGGAGTAGCGGGAGCTACAATGAGCAGTTCTTC. This sequence encodes CAISDPVRSSGSYNEQFF. The J gene is TRBJ2-1, the V gene TRBV10-3; 9 bases match TRBD2. The germline CDR1 and CDR2 sequences are ENHRY and SYGVKD. The CDR3 is 18 residues long. The trim removed 3 bases at V and 3 bases at J, leaving 12 bases unmatched.

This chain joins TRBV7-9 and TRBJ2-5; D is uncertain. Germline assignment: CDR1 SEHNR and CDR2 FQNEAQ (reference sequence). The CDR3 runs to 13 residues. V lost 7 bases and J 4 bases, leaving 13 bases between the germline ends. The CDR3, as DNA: TGTGCCAGCATCGCCGCGCTCGGAGAGACCCAGTACTTC. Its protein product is CASIAALGETQYF. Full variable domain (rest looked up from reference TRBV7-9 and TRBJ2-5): DTGVSQNPRHKITKRGQNVTFRCDPISEHNRLYWYRQTLGQGPEFLTYFQNEAQLEKSRLLSDRFSAERPKGSFSTLEIQRTEQGDSAMYLCASIAALGETQYFGPGTRLLVL.

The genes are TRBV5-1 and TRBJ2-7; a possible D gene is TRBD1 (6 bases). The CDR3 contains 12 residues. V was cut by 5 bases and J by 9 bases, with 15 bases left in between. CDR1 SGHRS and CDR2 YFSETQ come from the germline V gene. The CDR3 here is CASREGDKWQYV. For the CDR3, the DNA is TGCGCCAGCAGAGAGGGGGACAAATGGCAGTACGTC.

The CDR3 DNA reads TGCGCCAGCAGCTCGGGACAGGGGGATGGGACCGGGGAGCTGTTTTTT. This gives the protein CASSSGQGDGTGELFF. This chain links TRBV5-1 with TRBJ2-2; 11 nucleotides match TRBD1. The CDR3 has 16 amino acids. Germline V lookup: CDR1 SGHRS, CDR2 YFSETQ. J gave up 5 bases and V 3 bases, and 6 bases lay outside the gene matches.

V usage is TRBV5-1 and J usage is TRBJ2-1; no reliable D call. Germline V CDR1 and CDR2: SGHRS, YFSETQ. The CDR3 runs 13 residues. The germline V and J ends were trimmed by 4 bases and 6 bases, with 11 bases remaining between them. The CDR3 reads CASSIGVLNEQFF. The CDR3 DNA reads TGCGCCAGCAGCATAGGAGTCCTCAATGAGCAGTTCTTC.

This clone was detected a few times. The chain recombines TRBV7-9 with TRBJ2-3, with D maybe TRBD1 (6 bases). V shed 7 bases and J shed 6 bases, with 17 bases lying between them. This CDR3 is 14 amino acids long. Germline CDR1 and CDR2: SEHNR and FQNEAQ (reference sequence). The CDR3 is CASTLGQGWDTQYF. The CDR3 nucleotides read TGTGCCAGCACCTTGGGCCAGGGGTGGGATACGCAGTATTTT.

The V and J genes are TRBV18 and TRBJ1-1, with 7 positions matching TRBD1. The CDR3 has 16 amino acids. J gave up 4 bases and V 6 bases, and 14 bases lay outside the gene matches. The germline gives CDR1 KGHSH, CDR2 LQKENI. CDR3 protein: CASSRGSQTGTTEAFF. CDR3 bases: TGTGCCAGCTCCCGGGGGTCCCAGACAGGGACCACTGAAGCTTTCTTT.

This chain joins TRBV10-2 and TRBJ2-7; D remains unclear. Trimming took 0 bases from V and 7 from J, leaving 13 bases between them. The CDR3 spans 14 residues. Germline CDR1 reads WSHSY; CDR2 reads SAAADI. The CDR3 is CASSESLANGEQYV. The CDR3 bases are TGCGCCAGCAGTGAGTCCCTCGCCAATGGGGAGCAGTACGTC.

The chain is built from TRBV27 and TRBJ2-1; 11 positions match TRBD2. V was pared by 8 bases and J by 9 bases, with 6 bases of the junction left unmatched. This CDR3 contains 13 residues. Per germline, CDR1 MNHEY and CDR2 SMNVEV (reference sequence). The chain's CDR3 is CASAGTSGPEQFF. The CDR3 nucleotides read TGTGCCAGCGCTGGGACTAGCGGCCCTGAGCAGTTCTTC.

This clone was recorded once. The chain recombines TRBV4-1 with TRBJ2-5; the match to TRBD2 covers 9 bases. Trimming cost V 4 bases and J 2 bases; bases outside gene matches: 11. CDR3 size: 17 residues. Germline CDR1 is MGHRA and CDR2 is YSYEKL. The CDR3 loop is CASSLGRLAGRQETQYF. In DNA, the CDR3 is TGCGCCAGCAGCCTGGGGAGGCTAGCGGGGAGACAAGAGACCCAGTACTTC.

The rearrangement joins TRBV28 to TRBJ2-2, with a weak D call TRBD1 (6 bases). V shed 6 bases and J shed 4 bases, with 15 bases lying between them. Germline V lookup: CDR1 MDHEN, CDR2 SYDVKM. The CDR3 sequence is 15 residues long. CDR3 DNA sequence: TGTGCCAGCAGGCAACCGAGGGGGAGCACCGGGGAGCTGTTTTTT. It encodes CASRQPRGSTGELFF.

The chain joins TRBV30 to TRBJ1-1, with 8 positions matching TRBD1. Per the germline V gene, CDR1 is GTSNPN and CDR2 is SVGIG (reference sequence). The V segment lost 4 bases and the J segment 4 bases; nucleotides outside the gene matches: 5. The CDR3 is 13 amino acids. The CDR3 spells CAWKPRGPTEAFF. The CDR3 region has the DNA TGTGCCTGGAAGCCCAGGGGGCCCACTGAAGCTTTCTTT.

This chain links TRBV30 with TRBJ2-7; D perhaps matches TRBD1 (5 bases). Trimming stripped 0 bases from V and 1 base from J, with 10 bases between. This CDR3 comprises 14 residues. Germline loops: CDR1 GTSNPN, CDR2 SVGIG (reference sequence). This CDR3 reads CAWSVSPGSYEQYF. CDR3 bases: TGTGCCTGGAGTGTATCACCAGGGTCCTACGAGCAGTACTTC.

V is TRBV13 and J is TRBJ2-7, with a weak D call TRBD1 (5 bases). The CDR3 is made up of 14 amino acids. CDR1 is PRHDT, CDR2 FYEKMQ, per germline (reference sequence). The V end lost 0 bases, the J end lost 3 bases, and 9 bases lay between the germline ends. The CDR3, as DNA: TGTGCCAGCAGCTTAGGCGGCAGGGTCTACGAGCAGTACTTC. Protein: CASSLGGRVYEQYF.

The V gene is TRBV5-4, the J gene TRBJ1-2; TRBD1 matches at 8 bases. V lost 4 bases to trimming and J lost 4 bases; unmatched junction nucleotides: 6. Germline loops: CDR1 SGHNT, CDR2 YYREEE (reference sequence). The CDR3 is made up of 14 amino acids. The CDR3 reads CASSLDRAPYGYTF. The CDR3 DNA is TGTGCCAGCAGCCTGGACAGGGCGCCCTATGGCTACACCTTC.

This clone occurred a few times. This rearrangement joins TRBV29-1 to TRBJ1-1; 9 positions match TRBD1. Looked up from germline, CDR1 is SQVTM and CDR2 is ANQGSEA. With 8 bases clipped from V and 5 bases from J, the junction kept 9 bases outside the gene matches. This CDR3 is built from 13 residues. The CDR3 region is CSSTGGAWTEAFF. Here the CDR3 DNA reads TGCAGCTCTACAGGGGGCGCATGGACTGAAGCTTTCTTT.